This TCR beta chain was observed in a study of blood T cell repertoires in COVID-19. Across the study: PBMCs, B-cell-depleted T cells, or T cells provided the cDNA or gDNA that made up the material.

How the authors handled the data: The authors estimated nucleated cell counts from reference gene primer amplification. The protocol was immunoSEQ multiplex PCR, while the TCRdb copy is restricted to in-frame clones and leaves out a portion. The V and J calls and clone size are taken from that table; D and trimming were inferred from the DNA. The data show tens of thousands of clones, around 80% seen once. The CDR3 has 13 amino acids. Trimming took 3 bases from V and 6 from J; bases not matched to a gene: 2. The germline V gene encodes CDR1 LGHDT and CDR2 YNNKEL (reference sequence). The chain couples TRBV3-1 (or the pseudogene TRBV3-2) to TRBJ1-1, with 9 nucleotides matching TRBD1. This receptor was taken from a human donor in a cohort sampled during active COVID-19. Sample: peripheral blood. The CDR3 is CASSQGQGAEAFF. CDR3 DNA: TGTGCCAGCAGCCAGGGACAGGGCGCTGAAGCTTTCTTT.